This TCR beta chain was sequenced in a study of Ad26.COV2.S vaccination and SARS-CoV-2 variants (dated by TCRdb to about 2021). Broadly, across the study: Donors in the vaccine arm were drawn from COV1001, a phase I-IIa trial of Ad26.COV2.S in healthy adults that was multicentre, randomized, double-blind and placebo-controlled. Throughout the experiments and outcome assessment, investigators stayed blinded to trial group allocation. TCRbeta repertoire sequencing was used to assess the specificity and breadth of SARS-CoV-2-reactive T cell receptors after Ad26.COV2.S vaccination. Ad26.COV2.S was given intramuscularly at 5x10^10 or 1x10^11 viral particles, as a single shot or as two shots 56 days apart. Participants in the trial were split at random into five groups of five each, receiving low-dose or high-dose Ad26.COV2.S once or twice, or else placebo on both occasions. The TCR-sequenced set comprised around 32 samples: about 19 Ad26.COV2.S vaccine recipients, 5 placebo recipients and 8 SARS-CoV-2 convalescent individuals.

The immunoSEQ Assay was the method used to sequence TCRbeta CDR3 regions. After extraction, genomic DNA underwent amplification by bias-controlled multiplex PCR, followed by high-throughput sequencing. As for how the authors treated the data: Collapsing and filtering of sequences were performed to quantify the absolute abundance of each unique TCRbeta CDR3 region. T cell fraction was estimated by normalizing TCRbeta template counts to usable DNA, with usable DNA measured through amplification of reference genes found in all nucleated cells. Repertoire TCRs were annotated as SARS-CoV-2-specific when V gene, CDR3 amino acid sequence and J gene were exactly matched to a known reactive TCR set. The reference SARS-CoV-2 TCR set was derived from MIRA and filtered for enrichment in COVID-19-positive ImmuneCODE repertoires, a step that removed public or cross-reactive TCRs. Based on the MIRA antigens, annotated TCRs were further analysed at the level of specific ORF or position within ORF. Breadth was defined as the number of annotated unique rearrangements divided by the total number of unique productive rearrangements, and depth was defined as the summed frequency of the annotated unique rearrangements. Two-sided Wilcoxon rank-sum tests were used to compare TCR breadth between groups. As stored in TCRdb, this immuneACCESS dataset retains in-frame rearrangements with V and J assigned. A fraction of the clones does not appear; measured against another copy, unresolved V genes explain less than half of the discrepancy, and the remainder lacks a known reason. V and J calls and clone size come straight from that table; D and trimming were deduced from the DNA. The sample contains 430,000 or so clones, about 88% of them found a single time. The ten most abundant clones make up 2.5% of the sample.

CDR1 and CDR2 are drawn from the germline V gene: LGHNA, YSLEER. Including the terminal cysteine and phenylalanine, the CDR3 comprises 15 residues. Solely the CDR3 DNA is kept, with 45 bases framed from the first base. V drops 0 bases and J drops 4 bases, leaving 11 bases in between. Beyond this particular receptor, the publication reports: The study lacked the statistical power to compare responses across vaccine doses or regimens. Vaccine and placebo recipients had similar non-spike TCR breadth, a finding consistent with the vaccine containing only spike. Ad26.COV2.S recipients had higher spike-specific TCR breadth than placebo recipients (P = 0.0014). After vaccination, substantial breadth of spike-specific CD8+ and CD4+ T cell responses was reported. It was noted by the authors that total T cell responses may have been underestimated by the TCR breadth and depth analyses.

In the case of this clone: Its antigen is currently not known. No much larger clone exists at a distance of one base, and base qualities are not known.

The intended sense of this specimen's treatment or condition label: 19 received Ad26.COV2.S at low or high dose, single or two shots; about 5 received placebo; per-sample allocation not given. For vaccine and placebo recipients, repertoires were sequenced using samples collected on day 63 after the first injection. In Cohort 1b, roughly 25 adults aged 18-55 years were enrolled at a single site in Boston, USA, between 29 July and 7 August 2020. Ad26.COV2.S was a replication-incompetent adenovirus type 26 vector that expressed a prefusion-stabilized SARS-CoV-2 spike protein derived from the original Wuhan strain.

Here the sequenced sample was peripheral blood, taken in a trial of Ad26.COV2.S vaccine versus placebo. In this chain, TRBV4-3 is recombined with TRBJ2-3, with no D gene named confidently. This sequence was found in a person aged 18-65 years who received the Ad26.COV2.S COVID-19 vaccine or a placebo. The nucleotides read TGCGCCAGCAGCCAAGATGGAGTAGTGTCAGATACGCAGTATTTT. Translated, this gives CASSQDGVVSDTQYF.